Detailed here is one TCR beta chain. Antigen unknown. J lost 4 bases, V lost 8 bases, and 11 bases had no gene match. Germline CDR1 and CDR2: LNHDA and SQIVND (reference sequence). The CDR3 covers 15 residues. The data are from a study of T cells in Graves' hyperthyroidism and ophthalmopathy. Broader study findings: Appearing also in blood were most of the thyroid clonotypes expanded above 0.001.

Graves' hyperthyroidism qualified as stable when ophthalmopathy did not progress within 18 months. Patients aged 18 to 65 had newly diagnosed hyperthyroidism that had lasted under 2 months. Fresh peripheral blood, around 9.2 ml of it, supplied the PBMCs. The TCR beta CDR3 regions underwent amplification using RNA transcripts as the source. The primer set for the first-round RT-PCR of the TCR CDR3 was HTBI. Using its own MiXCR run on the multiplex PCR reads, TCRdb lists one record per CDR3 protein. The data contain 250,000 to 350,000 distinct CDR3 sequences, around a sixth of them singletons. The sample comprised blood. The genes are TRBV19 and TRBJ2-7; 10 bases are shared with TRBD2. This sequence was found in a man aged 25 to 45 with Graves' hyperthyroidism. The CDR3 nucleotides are TGTGCCAGTGCTAGCGGGAGTAGTGGTGGTTACGAGCAGTACTTC. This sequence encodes CASASGSSGGYEQYF.